These T cell receptor beta chains were read from a single sample in a study of T cells after yellow fever vaccination. One entry per CDR3 protein results from TCRdb running MiXCR on the 5' RACE reads. In the table there are some 550,000 distinct CDR3 sequences, 15% to 20% of which are singletons. The specimen was PBMCs, collected 15 days after the yellow fever booster vaccination. These receptors were collected from a man between 25 and 39 years old who received the YFV17D yellow fever vaccine. Both conserved end residues are part of each CDR3. A D gene is named only where the DNA matches it firmly. Some rows have no size entry. The others give once, few or many, or a class for an expanded clone.

clone_size j_call d_call v_call cdr3_aa cdr3_nt
NA TRBJ1-1 NA TRBV12-3/TRBV12-4 CASSSWGGNTEAFF TGTGCCAGCAGTTCATGGGGCGGGAACACTGAAGCTTTCTTT
once TRBJ2-5 TRBD2 TRBV20-1 CSARSLAGGNPQYF TGCAGTGCTAGGTCCTTAGCGGGAGGGAACCCCCAGTACTTC
NA TRBJ2-2 NA TRBV4-2 CASSPGLLCGTGELFF TGTGCCAGCAGCCCCGGGCTGCTCTGCGGCACCGGGGAGCTGTTTTTT
many TRBJ2-3 TRBD2 TRBV6-7 CASSQSGATDTQYF TGTGCCAGCAGCCAAAGCGGGGCCACAGATACGCAGTATTTT
NA TRBJ2-1 TRBD2 TRBV11-2 CASSPSGRAVNEQFF TGTGCCAGCAGCCCAAGCGGGAGGGCAGTGAATGAGCAGTTCTTC
NA TRBJ2-7 NA TRBV2 CASSEGGLAEPYEQYF TGTGCCAGCAGTGAAGGGGGGCTAGCGGAGCCATACGAGCAGTACTTC
few TRBJ1-2 TRBD1 TRBV30 CAWSVLWDSHGYTF TGTGCCTGGAGTGTACTATGGGACAGCCATGGCTACACCTTC
NA TRBJ2-7 TRBD2 TRBV11-1 CASSLAGYGTSESYEQYF TGTGCCAGCAGCTTAGCGGGTTATGGGACTAGCGAATCCTACGAGCAGTACTTC
NA TRBJ2-3 TRBD2 TRBV6-1 CASSEARSSGRADTQYF TGTGCCAGCAGTGAAGCGCGATCGAGCGGGAGAGCAGATACGCAGTATTTT
NA TRBJ2-3 NA TRBV18 CASSPPSRDTQYF TGTGCCAGCTCACCACCTAGCAGAGATACGCAGTATTTT
many TRBJ2-3 NA TRBV5-1 CASSVRDSTDTQYF TGCGCCAGCAGCGTCCGGGACAGCACAGATACGCAGTATTTT
few TRBJ2-2 TRBD2 TRBV5-1 CASSRLAEPLKGELFF TGCGCCAGCAGCAGACTAGCGGAACCCCTGAAAGGGGAGCTGTTTTTT
NA TRBJ2-3 NA TRBV6-2/TRBV6-3 CASSYSLDEGTDTQYF TGTGCCAGCAGTTACTCGCTGGACGAAGGCACAGATACGCAGTATTTT
NA TRBJ1-1 NA TRBV14 CASSPTPLGNTEAFF TGTGCCAGCAGCCCCACCCCCTTGGGGAACACTGAAGCTTTCTTT
few TRBJ2-5 TRBD2 TRBV4-2 CASSEREGTETQYF TGTGCCAGCTCTGAGCGGGAGGGTACAGAGACCCAGTACTTC
once TRBJ1-5 NA TRBV4-2 CASSQDFGMANQPQHF TGTGCCAGCAGCCAAGATTTTGGGATGGCGAATCAGCCCCAGCATTTT
NA TRBJ2-3 NA TRBV20-1 CSARDERGSVPDTQYF TGCAGTGCTAGAGATGAGCGAGGGAGCGTCCCAGATACGCAGTATTTT
NA TRBJ2-1 TRBD2 TRBV29-1 CSVELAGDEQFF TGCAGCGTTGAACTAGCGGGGGATGAGCAGTTCTTC
NA TRBJ1-1 NA TRBV6-5 CASWGLTEAFF TGTGCCTCATGGGGTTTAACTGAAGCTTTCTTT
NA TRBJ2-1 NA TRBV20-1 CSAKRVGYNEQFF TGCAGTGCTAAGCGGGTGGGCTACAATGAGCAGTTCTTC
few TRBJ2-7 TRBD1 TRBV7-9 CASSFQGEPVEQYF TGTGCCAGCAGCTTTCAGGGGGAGCCGGTCGAGCAGTACTTC
few TRBJ2-7 NA TRBV9 CASSVGDSYEQYF TGTGCCAGCAGCGTAGGTGACTCCTACGAGCAGTACTTC
NA TRBJ1-1 NA TRBV29-1 CSVLEANEAFF TGCAGCGTCCTCGAAGCGAATGAAGCTTTCTTT
few TRBJ2-1 TRBD2 TRBV7-9 CASSRLAGGIRLVNNEQFF TGTGCCAGCAGCCGACTAGCGGGAGGTATCCGTTTGGTTAACAATGAGCAGTTCTTC
NA TRBJ2-1 NA TRBV27 CASSLMAGSSYNEQFF TGTGCCAGCAGTTTAATGGCGGGGAGCTCCTACAATGAGCAGTTCTTC
few TRBJ2-3 TRBD2 TRBV5-5 CASRSPGGRDTQYF TGTGCCAGCAGATCTCCCGGCGGGAGAGATACGCAGTATTTT
NA TRBJ2-1 TRBD1 TRBV20-1 CSPPGQGFNEQFF TGCAGTCCTCCGGGACAGGGGTTCAATGAGCAGTTCTTC
few TRBJ2-1 NA TRBV29-1 CRTNPTSYNEQFF TGCAGGACAAATCCCACCTCCTACAATGAGCAGTTCTTC
few TRBJ2-3 TRBD2 TRBV4-2 CASSHTSGRTDTQYF TGTGCCAGCAGCCACACTAGCGGACGCACAGATACGCAGTATTTT